The 9 T cell receptor beta chains presented below share a single source sample, sequenced in a study of T cells in severe cutaneous drug reactions. The iRepertoire multiplex PCR system with TCR subtype-specific primers built both bulk and single-cell libraries. TCRdb processed the multiplex PCR reads again and assigns one entry to each CDR3 protein, with no DNA. In total, the table holds more than 6,500 distinct CDR3 sequences. The donors had carbamazepine-induced Stevens-Johnson syndrome or toxic epidermal necrolysis. The sequenced sample was cells from a skin blister. These receptor sequences come from a human donor with toxic epidermal necrolysis, a severe cutaneous drug reaction.

The chain is built from TRBV5-1 and TRBJ2-7. Per germline, CDR1 SGHRS and CDR2 YFSETQ. The CDR3 sequence is 13 residues long. CDR3: CASRRDNSYEQYF.

Considering frequency, this clonotype is medium-sized. V and J are TRBV29-1 and TRBJ2-1; TCRdb calls TRBD2, which cannot be checked without DNA. Germline V gene data show CDR1 as SQVTM and CDR2 as ANQGSEA. This CDR3 region has 16 residues. CDR3 residues: CSVESNPSGRAYEQFF.

The chain recombines TRBV20-1 with TRBJ2-7; there is no DNA to check the TCRdb D call of TRBD2. This CDR3 spans 13 amino acids. CDR1 and CDR2 (germline): DFQATT, SNEGSKA (reference sequence). The CDR3 is CSARGLAGYEQYF.

The chain joins TRBV29-1 to TRBJ1-1. This CDR3 spans 14 amino acids. Germline lookup yields CDR1 SQVTM and CDR2 ANQGSEA. Here the CDR3 reads CSVAGGLANTEAFF.

This clonotype ranks as medium-sized in terms of frequency. The chain employs TRBV6-2 or TRBV6-3 and TRBJ2-7; the TCRdb D gene call, TRBD2, has no DNA to confirm it. Germline V gene sequence: CDR1 MNHEY, CDR2 SVGEGT. The CDR3 covers 13 residues. The CDR3 loop reads CASTGTSDYEQYF.

This chain links TRBV7-9 with TRBJ2-1; checking the TCRdb D call of TRBD2 is not possible without DNA. Germline values: CDR1 SEHNR, CDR2 FQNEAQ (reference sequence). This CDR3 is 17 amino acids long. The CDR3 reads CASSSDGNSGGGYEQFF.

V and J are TRBV28 and TRBJ1-5; TCRdb designates TRBD1, a call that cannot be tested without DNA. The germline CDR1 and CDR2 sequences are MDHEN and SYDVKM. The CDR3 runs 13 residues. The chain's CDR3 is CASSPVVQGPQHF.

The gene calls are TRBV2 and TRBJ2-1. CDR1 is SNHLY, CDR2 FYNNEI, per germline. This CDR3 has 13 amino acids. Here the CDR3 reads CASSVAEHNEQFF. Complete variable domain (other parts from reference TRBV2 and TRBJ2-1): EPEVTQTPSHQVTQMGQEVILRCVPISNHLYFYWYRQILGQKVEFLVSFYNNEISEKSEIFDDQFSVERPDGSNFTLKIRSTKLEDSAMYFCASSVAEHNEQFFGPGTRLTVL.

The chain has TRBV5-4 and TRBJ2-1; TCRdb outputs TRBD2, but without DNA this stays unchecked. Germline V gene sequence: CDR1 SGHNT, CDR2 YYREEE (reference sequence). This CDR3 is 18 amino acids long. CDR3 in amino acids: CASRPGLADASSYNEQFF.